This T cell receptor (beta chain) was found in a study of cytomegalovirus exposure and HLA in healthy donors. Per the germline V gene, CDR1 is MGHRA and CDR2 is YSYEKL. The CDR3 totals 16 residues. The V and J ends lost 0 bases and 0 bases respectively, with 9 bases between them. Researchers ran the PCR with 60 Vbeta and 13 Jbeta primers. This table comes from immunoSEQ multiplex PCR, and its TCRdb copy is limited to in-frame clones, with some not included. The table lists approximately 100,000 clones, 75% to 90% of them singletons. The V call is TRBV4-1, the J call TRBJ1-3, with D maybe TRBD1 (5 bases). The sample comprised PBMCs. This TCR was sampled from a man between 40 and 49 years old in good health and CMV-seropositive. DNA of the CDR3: TGCGCCAGCAGCCAAGAGATAGGGGCCTCTGGAAACACCATATATTTT. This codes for CASSQEIGASGNTIYF.